This TCR beta chain came from a study of blood T cell repertoires in COVID-19. Whole-study context: From the United States, Italy and Spain came samples of acute and convalescent COVID-19.

Per the germline V gene, CDR1 is SEHNR and CDR2 is FQNEAQ (reference sequence). The CDR3 covers 13 residues. Trimming stripped 7 bases from V and 7 bases from J, with 16 bases between. Clinical histories supplied by participants themselves formed the basis of cohort assignment. Per the authors' pipeline: Estimation of nucleated cell counts relied on the amplification of reference gene primers. The protocol was immunoSEQ multiplex PCR, while the TCRdb copy is restricted to in-frame clones and leaves out a portion. Clone size and the V and J calls come from that table; the DNA yielded D and trimming. The table includes hundreds of thousands of clones, roughly 88% detected once.

This TCR derives from a woman younger than 45 who had recovered from COVID-19. The sample consisted of PBMCs or T cells enriched from blood (not recorded which). This chain uses TRBV7-9 with TRBJ2-5; a weak D match, TRBD1 (6 bases). The CDR3 nucleotides are TGTGCCAGCACCCAAGCCCGGGACACGACCCAGTACTTC. Translation: CASTQARDTTQYF.